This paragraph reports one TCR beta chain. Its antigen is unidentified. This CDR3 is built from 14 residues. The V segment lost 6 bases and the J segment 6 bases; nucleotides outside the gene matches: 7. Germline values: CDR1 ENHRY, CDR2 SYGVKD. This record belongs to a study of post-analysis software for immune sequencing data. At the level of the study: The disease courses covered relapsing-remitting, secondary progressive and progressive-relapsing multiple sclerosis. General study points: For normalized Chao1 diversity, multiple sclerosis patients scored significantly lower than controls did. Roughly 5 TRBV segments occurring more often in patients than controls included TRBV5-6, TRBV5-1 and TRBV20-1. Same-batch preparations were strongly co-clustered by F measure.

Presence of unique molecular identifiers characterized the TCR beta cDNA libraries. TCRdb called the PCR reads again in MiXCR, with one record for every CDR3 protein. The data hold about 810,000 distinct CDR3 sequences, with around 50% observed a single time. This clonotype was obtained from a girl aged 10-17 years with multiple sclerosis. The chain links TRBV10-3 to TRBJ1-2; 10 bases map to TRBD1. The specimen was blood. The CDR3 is CAISAKGQGDGYTF. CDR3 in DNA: TGTGCCATCAGCGCGAAAGGACAGGGGGATGGCTACACCTTC.